The subject of this entry is one T cell receptor beta chain. Its antigen remains unidentified. Authors' data handling: Productive clonotypes were detectable down to 2.59 x 10-5 frequency. Sequencing was performed with immunoSEQ multiplex PCR; in TCRdb, only in-frame clones are kept and a portion is missing. V, J and clone size are those of that table, while D and trimming were read from the DNA. Among about 37,000 clones listed, about 90% were seen once. With 4 bases removed from V and 0 bases from J, the gap between germline ends came to 12 bases. The CDR3 runs 16 residues. Germline V lookup: CDR1 LGHNA, CDR2 YSLEER. The sample belongs to a study of STAT5B mutations in CD4+ large granular lymphocyte leukemia. Overall study findings and caveats: Compared with healthy controls (2/35), patient top clones favored TRBV06 (8/27). No patients shared main leukemic clonotypes, though about 24% appeared at low frequency elsewhere.

The chain combines TRBV4-3 with TRBJ1-4; D is possibly TRBD1 (6 bases). The clonotype was recovered from a human donor in good health. Sequences were obtained from CD4+ T cells from blood buffy coats. CDR3 sequence: CASSLGTPATNEKLFF. The CDR3, as DNA: TGCGCCAGCAGCCTTGGGACACCCGCAACTAATGAAAAACTGTTTTTT.